Described below is a single TCR beta chain sequence and its context. Its antigen is still unknown. This sample was taken from a study of graft-versus-host responses after intestinal transplantation. Overall study findings and caveats: Early HvG declines after transplant were associated with peak circulating GvH clone levels.

CDR1 is GTSNPN, CDR2 SVGIG, per germline (reference sequence). This CDR3 has 13 residues. The trim removed 0 bases at V and 8 bases at J, leaving 0 bases unmatched. Processing was applied to graft tissue in order to liberate intraepithelial and lamina propria lymphocytes. TCRdb keeps only in-frame clones here, not all; method: immunoSEQ multiplex PCR. The sample has some 29,000 clones, over 60% seen once. The sample here was ileum tissue, taken 98 days after intestinal transplantation. This sequence joins TRBV30 and TRBJ1-6; 8 positions agree with TRBD1. This clonotype was obtained from a human patient who received an intestinal transplant, so some T cells may come from the graft donor. CDR3 nucleotides: TGTGCCTGGAGTGTGGACAGGGATTCACCCCTCCACTTT. Translated: CAWSVDRDSPLHF.